This entry concerns a single TCR beta chain. This sample is part of a study of OX40 agonist ivuxolimab in advanced cancers. Germline V gene lookup returns CDR1 SGHRS and CDR2 YFSETQ. This CDR3 is 13 amino acids long. V shed 5 bases and J shed 10 bases, with 16 bases lying between them. Profiling relied on immunoSEQ multiplex PCR, and the TCRdb table lists in-frame clones only, not all of them. The top ten clones hold approximately 52% of a sample with about 46,000 clones, approximately 90% of them seen once. This TCR was sampled from an adult with an advanced solid tumor such as melanoma, head and neck, liver or kidney cancer. Sequencing used CD4+ or CD8+ T cells sorted from blood, obtained in a trial of the OX40 agonist ivuxolimab. The V gene is TRBV5-1, the J gene TRBJ1-3; TRBD1 might be the D (5 bases). Here the CDR3 DNA reads TGCGCCAGCAGGGGCATAGGGACTCAAACCATATATTTT. Protein product: CASRGIGTQTIYF.